Listed below are T cell receptor beta chains from one sample, sequenced in a study of early T cells in non-severe SARS-CoV-2 infection. TCRdb ran MiXCR on the 5' RACE reads and lists one entry per CDR3 protein. This table holds some 48,000 distinct CDR3 sequences, 7.7% found once. Sequencing was done on a sample of whole blood. The receptors shown here come from an adult who was a healthcare worker with PCR-confirmed SARS-CoV-2 infection or an uninfected control (not recorded which). Both conserved end residues are part of each CDR3. A D gene is named only where the DNA matches it firmly. Clone size is stated in some rows and not others, as once, few, many or a class when expanded.

j_gene	d_gene	v_gene	abundance	CDR3aa	CDR3nt
TRBJ2-2	NA	TRBV20-1	many	CSAKQGANTGELFF	TGCAGTGCTAAACAGGGAGCGAACACCGGGGAGCTGTTTTTT
TRBJ2-1	TRBD2	TRBV24-1	NA	CATSDPGLAGAFSYNEQFF	TGTGCCACCAGTGATCCCGGACTAGCGGGGGCCTTCTCCTACAATGAGCAGTTCTTC
TRBJ1-2	NA	TRBV24-1	many	CATSDLALNYGYTF	TGTGCCACCAGTGATTTGGCGCTTAACTATGGCTACACCTTC
TRBJ2-7	NA	TRBV29-1	NA	CSVGRGGYEQYF	TGCAGCGTTGGAAGAGGGGGCTACGAGCAGTACTTC
TRBJ2-2	NA	TRBV30	NA	CAWSKDRTYANTGELFF	TGTGCCTGGAGTAAGGACAGAACTTACGCGAACACCGGGGAGCTGTTTTTT
TRBJ1-1	TRBD1	TRBV4-3	many	CASSQGTGDGTEAFF	TGCGCCAGCAGCCAAGGCACAGGGGACGGCACTGAAGCTTTCTTT
TRBJ2-1	TRBD1	TRBV5-1	many	CASSLRPGGSTNEQFF	TGCGCCAGCAGCTTGAGGCCAGGGGGATCAACGAATGAGCAGTTCTTC
TRBJ2-3	TRBD1	TRBV3-1	NA	CASSPRIQGKNTDTQYF	TGTGCCAGCAGCCCAAGAATACAGGGGAAAAACACAGATACGCAGTATTTT
TRBJ2-3	NA	TRBV10-3	NA	CAISESKVATDTQYF	TGTGCCATCAGTGAGTCAAAGGTTGCCACAGATACGCAGTATTTT
TRBJ2-1	TRBD2	TRBV5-4	NA	CASSFSGGASDEQFF	TGTGCCAGCAGCTTTAGCGGGGGGGCCTCGGATGAGCAGTTCTTC
TRBJ1-3	TRBD1	TRBV6-5	many	CASSRGTGSGNTIYF	TGTGCCAGCAGTCGCGGGACAGGCTCTGGAAACACCATATATTTT
TRBJ2-7	NA	TRBV7-9	many	CASSYVNSYEQYF	TGTGCCAGCAGCTACGTAAACAGCTACGAGCAGTACTTC
TRBJ2-3	NA	TRBV5-1	few	CASSFGRISTDTQYF	TGCGCCAGCAGCTTCGGACGGATTAGCACAGATACGCAGTATTTT
TRBJ2-1	TRBD1	TRBV5-4	NA	CASSPGQGVVSEQFF	TGTGCCAGCAGTCCCGGACAGGGGGTAGTGAGTGAGCAGTTCTTC
TRBJ2-3	TRBD1	TRBV6-2/TRBV6-3	few	CASSYLGTVGTDTQYF	TGTGCCAGCAGTTACCTTGGGACAGTCGGCACAGATACGCAGTATTTT
TRBJ1-4	NA	TRBV27	many	CASSLSGPNEKLFF	TGTGCCAGCAGTTTATCCGGACCTAATGAAAAACTGTTTTTT
TRBJ2-2	TRBD1	TRBV7-8	few	CASSLVWDRANTGELFF	TGTGCCAGCAGCTTAGTATGGGACAGGGCGAACACCGGGGAGCTGTTTTTT
TRBJ1-6	TRBD1	TRBV6-5	many	CASSRDSSYNSPLHF	TGTGCCAGCAGTCGGGACAGCTCCTATAATTCACCCCTCCACTTT
TRBJ1-2	NA	TRBV12-3/TRBV12-4	many	CASRGGDGYTF	TGTGCCAGCAGAGGGGGAGATGGCTACACCTTC
TRBJ2-7	NA	TRBV7-8	NA	CASSLGEDTTYEQYF	TGTGCCAGCAGCTTAGGGGAGGACACCACCTACGAGCAGTACTTC
TRBJ2-7	TRBD2	TRBV12-3/TRBV12-4	many	CAGDFKRGRLEQYF	TGTGCCGGGGACTTCAAGCGGGGAAGGCTTGAGCAGTACTTC
TRBJ1-6	TRBD1	TRBV6-6	many	CASSYWTGGLGISPLHF	TGTGCCAGCAGTTACTGGACAGGGGGATTGGGTATTTCACCCCTCCACTTT
TRBJ2-7	NA	TRBV11-2	many	CASSSDLGLAEQYF	TGTGCCAGCAGCTCTGACCTAGGGCTAGCGGAGCAGTACTTC
TRBJ1-2	TRBD1	TRBV18	many	CASSLDRANYGYTF	TGTGCCAGCTCACTCGACAGGGCTAACTATGGCTACACCTTC
TRBJ1-2	NA	TRBV12-3/TRBV12-4	many	CASRRRVSYGYTF	TGTGCCAGCCGCCGCAGGGTTTCCTATGGCTACACCTTC
TRBJ2-5	NA	TRBV12-3/TRBV12-4	NA	CASTRTAEETQYF	TGTGCCAGCACCCGGACAGCCGAAGAGACCCAGTACTTC
TRBJ1-5	TRBD1	TRBV18	many	CASSATGDQPQHF	TGTGCCAGCTCAGCGACAGGGGATCAGCCCCAGCATTTT
TRBJ2-3	NA	TRBV28	many	CASTTKGRGYTQYF	TGTGCCAGCACTACTAAGGGTCGGGGGTATACGCAGTATTTT
TRBJ1-2	TRBD1	TRBV29-1	NA	CSAQGQSGGYTF	TGCAGCGCTCAGGGACAGTCCGGAGGCTACACCTTC
TRBJ1-5	NA	TRBV19	NA	CASSILSCAQVHQPQHF	TGTGCCAGTAGTATTTTATCCTGCGCCCAAGTTCATCAGCCCCAGCATTTT
TRBJ1-1	NA	TRBV18	many	CASSPPAGMNTEAFF	TGTGCCAGCTCACCACCGGCAGGGATGAACACTGAAGCTTTCTTT
TRBJ1-4	NA	TRBV20-1	NA	CSARGRGEKLFF	TGCAGTGCTAGGGGACGGGGTGAAAAACTGTTTTTT
TRBJ1-2	NA	TRBV30	many	CAWRDRIANYGYTF	TGTGCCTGGAGGGACCGAATAGCTAACTATGGCTACACCTTC